This T cell receptor (beta chain) was sequenced during a study of post-analysis software for immune sequencing data. The study's findings and limits: A significant reduction in normalized Chao1 diversity was observed in multiple sclerosis patients versus controls. Roughly 5 TRBV segments were significantly more frequent in patients than in controls. TRBV5-6, TRBV5-1 and TRBV20-1 were among these segments.

Each TCR beta cDNA library carried unique molecular identifiers. Each sample of roughly 0.95 to 10 million input T cells yielded 500,000 or so cDNA molecules, so each molecule approximated one T cell. Via MiXCR, TCRdb re-called the PCR reads, giving one row per CDR3 protein. The sample yields 600,000 to 700,000 distinct CDR3 sequences, around 60% seen once. Turning to this clonotype: The antigen is unknown.

The CDR3 sequence is 13 residues long. Germline assignment: CDR1 SGHNT and CDR2 YENEEA. Trimming at V came to 5 bases and at J to 5 bases, leaving 4 bases not matched to a gene. The gene calls are TRBV11-3 and TRBJ2-3; 7 nucleotides line up with TRBD1. This receptor was identified in a girl under 10 years old with multiple sclerosis. Material: blood. For the CDR3, the DNA is TGTGCCAGCAGCGCCCGGGACAGAGATACGCAGTATTTT. Encoded protein: CASSARDRDTQYF.